A selection of T cell receptor beta chains follows, all from one sample in a study of shared clonotypes between healthy human individuals. The data were produced by immunoSEQ multiplex PCR, yet TCRdb's version contains in-frame clones alone and is incomplete. The sample has millions of clones; approximately 93% are singletons. Source material: naive CD4+ T cells from PBMCs. These receptors originate from a man between 18 and 35 years old in good health. Some clones in this sample may be carry-over from other donors' samples. CDR3s include the opening cysteine and the closing phenylalanine or tryptophan. Expanded clones are given a class, and other clones once, few, many or no size at all.

clone_size	v_call	cdr3_aa
NA	TRBV6-1	CASSDRLPIPGGYEQYF
NA	TRBV2	CASSEQLAEQYF
NA	TRBV6-5	CATVSHQGSTEAFF
NA	TRBV5-1	CASSPEVLGQGSREQYF
NA	TRBV4-2	CASSQDRGFNEQFF
NA	TRBV4-2	CASSQDWNGYTF
NA	TRBV6-9	CASLPEVLGDNEQFF
NA	TRBV18	CASSLTPGVLLHEQYF
NA	TRBV2	CASSGQGKNGYTF
NA	TRBV28	CASSLWQAAYEQYF
NA	TRBV27	CASSTPGLAGGRGETQYF
NA	TRBV19	CASSRAGSSYEQYF
NA	TRBV15	CATSSRGNQPQHF
NA	TRBV7-9	CASTPGQVSSGNTIYF
NA	TRBV7-9	CASSPWDRGSTDTQYF
NA	TRBV18	CASSPGQGVTEAFF
NA	TRBV18	CASSPQSPMNTEAFF
NA	TRBV25-1	CASIRAGNTEAFF
NA	TRBV4-2	CASSRNRGTNEKLFF
NA	TRBV9	CASSAYPPPTSGTAGELFF
NA	TRBV11-2	CASSLRAGTGLTGELFF
NA	TRBV7-9	CASSFLYYEQYF
NA	TRBV12-5	CASGFVFGSSGELFF
NA	TRBV5-1	CASSFDAGVEDTQYF
once	TRBV11-3	CASSKGQNTEAFF
NA	TRBV5-4	CASSLAGRVDTEAFF
NA	TRBV6-5	CASSTSGRAKNIQYF
NA	TRBV10-3	CAIREEEVRTEAFF
once	TRBV18	CASSPRRTGAGMNTEAFF
few	TRBV2	CASSGDRDRGYTF
NA	TRBV7-9	CASSASSGPDNEQFF
NA	TRBV28	CASSSYWARGVPYQPQHF
once	TRBV10-3	CAISGSGGYNEQFF
once	TRBV18	CASSPRQGYDTGELFF
NA	TRBV5-6	CASSSLRDSLSGGANVLTF
NA	TRBV29-1	CSVEGLAAYEQYF
NA	TRBV4-1	CASSQDGDFYNEQFF
NA	TRBV18	CASTNGPGAEATQYF
NA	TRBV5-1	CASSPGTSGGTDTQYF
NA	TRBV19	CASSIPPPGNQPQHF
NA	TRBV7-2	CASSLDAWDSYEQYF
NA	TRBV7-9	CASSGQSANTGELFF